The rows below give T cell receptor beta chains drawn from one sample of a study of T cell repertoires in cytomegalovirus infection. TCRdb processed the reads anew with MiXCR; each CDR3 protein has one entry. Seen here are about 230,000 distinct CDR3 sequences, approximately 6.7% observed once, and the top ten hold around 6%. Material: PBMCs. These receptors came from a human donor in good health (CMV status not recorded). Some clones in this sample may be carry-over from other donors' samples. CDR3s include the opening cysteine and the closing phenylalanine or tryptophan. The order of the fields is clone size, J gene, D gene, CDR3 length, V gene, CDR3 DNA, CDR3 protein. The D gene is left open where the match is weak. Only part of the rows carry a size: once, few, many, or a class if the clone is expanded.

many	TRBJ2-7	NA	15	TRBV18	TGTGCCAGCTCACCAACCGGGACGCTGACCTACGAGCAGTACTTC	CASSPTGTLTYEQYF
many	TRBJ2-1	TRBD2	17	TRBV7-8	TGTGCCAGCAGCTTAGTTATGGGACTAGCGGGTCTCAATGAGCAGTTCTTC	CASSLVMGLAGLNEQFF
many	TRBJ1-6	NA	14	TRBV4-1	TGCGCCAGCAGCCAAGCCGGGGCAAATTCACCCCTCCACTTT	CASSQAGANSPLHF
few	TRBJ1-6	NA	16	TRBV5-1	TGCGCCAGCAGCTTGGTTTTGTCAGGGGAAGGTTCACCCCTCCACTTT	CASSLVLSGEGSPLHF
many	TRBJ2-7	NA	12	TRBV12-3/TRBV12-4	TGTGCCAGCAGGGAGACAGTCTACGAGCAGTACTTC	CASRETVYEQYF
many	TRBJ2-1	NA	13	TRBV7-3	TGTGCCAGCAGGTCAGGGCCCTACAATGAGCAGTTCTTC	CASRSGPYNEQFF
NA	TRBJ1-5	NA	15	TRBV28	TGTGCCAGCAGGGCGAACAGGGAACGAGATCAGCCCCAGCATTTT	CASRANRERDQPQHF
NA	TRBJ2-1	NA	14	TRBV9	TGTGCCAGCAGCGCTAGTGGGGGAAGCAATGAGCAGTTCTTC	CASSASGGSNEQFF
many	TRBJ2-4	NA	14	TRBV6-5	TGTGCCAGCAGTTACTCAGGGGTGGAAAACATTCAGTACTTC	CASSYSGVENIQYF
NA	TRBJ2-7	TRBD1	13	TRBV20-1	TGCAGTGCGCGGGACAGGGAGGGCCACGAGCAGTACTTC	CSARDREGHEQYF
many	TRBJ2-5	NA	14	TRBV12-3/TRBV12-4	TGTGCCAGCAGTGCGTTTTCTGAACAAGAGACCCAGTACTTC	CASSAFSEQETQYF
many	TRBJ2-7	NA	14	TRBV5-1	TGCGCCAGCAGCCAGGGACGGAACTCCTACGAGCAGTACTTC	CASSQGRNSYEQYF
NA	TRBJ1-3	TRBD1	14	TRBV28	TGTGCCAGCAGTTCCACAGGGGTTGGAAACACCATATATTTT	CASSSTGVGNTIYF
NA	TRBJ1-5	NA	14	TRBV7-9	TGTGCCAGCAGCTTAGAACGGGTAAATCAGCCCCAGCATTTT	CASSLERVNQPQHF
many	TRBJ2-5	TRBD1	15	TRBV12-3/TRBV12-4	TGTGCCAGCAGTTTAAGGGGACAGGGGTTGGAGACCCAGTACTTC	CASSLRGQGLETQYF
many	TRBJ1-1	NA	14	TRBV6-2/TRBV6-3	TGTGCCAGCAGTTACTCGGAGAGGAACACTGAAGCTTTCTTT	CASSYSERNTEAFF
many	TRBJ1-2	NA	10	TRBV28	TGTGCCAGCAGTTTATGCGAGTCTGGCTTC	CASSLCESGF
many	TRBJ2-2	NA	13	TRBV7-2	TGTGCCAGCAGCCGTACATTCACCGGGGAGCTGTTTTTT	CASSRTFTGELFF
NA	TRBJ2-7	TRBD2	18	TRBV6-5	TGTGCCAGCAAACCCTGGGGTAGCGGGGGGTTGGACTCCTACGAGCAGTACTTC	CASKPWGSGGLDSYEQYF
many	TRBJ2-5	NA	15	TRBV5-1	TGCGCCAGCAGCTTGCGTCCGAGGGGGCAAGAGACCCAGTACTTC	CASSLRPRGQETQYF
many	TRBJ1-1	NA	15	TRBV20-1	TGCAGTGCTTCTAGGAGGGCACCCAGAGACACTGAAGCTTTCTTT	CSASRRAPRDTEAFF
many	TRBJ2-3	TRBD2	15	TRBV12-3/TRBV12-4	TGTGCCAGCAGTCCGACTAGCGGAATCACAGATACGCAGTATTTT	CASSPTSGITDTQYF
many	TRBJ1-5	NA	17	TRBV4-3	TGCGCCAGCAGCCAAGATAGGCAGGGACATAGCAATCAGCCCCAGCATTTT	CASSQDRQGHSNQPQHF
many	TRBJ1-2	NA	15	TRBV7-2	TGTGCCAGCAGCTTAGTTGCAGGGTCAGGTATTGGCTACACCTTC	CASSLVAGSGIGYTF
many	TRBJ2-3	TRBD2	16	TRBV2	TGTGCCAGCAGTGAGTCGGGACTAGAATACACAGATACGCAGTATTTT	CASSESGLEYTDTQYF
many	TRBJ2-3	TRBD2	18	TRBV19	TGTGCCAGTAGTATCGCTAGCGGGGGACGAACTAGCACAGATACGCAGTATTTT	CASSIASGGRTSTDTQYF
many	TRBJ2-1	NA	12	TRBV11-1	TGTGCCAGCAGCCAGGTCGGGGATGAGCAGTTCTTC	CASSQVGDEQFF
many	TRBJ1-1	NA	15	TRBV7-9	TGTGCCAGCAGCTTCTCAGGGGTTCGAGGCACTGAAGCTTTCTTT	CASSFSGVRGTEAFF
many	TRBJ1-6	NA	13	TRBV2	TGTGCCAGCAGTGGACAGGTGAATTCACCCCTCCACTTT	CASSGQVNSPLHF
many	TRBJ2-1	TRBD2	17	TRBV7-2	TGTGCCAGCAGCTTAACGGCGACTAGCGGGGGGGCCTATGAGCAGTTCTTC	CASSLTATSGGAYEQFF
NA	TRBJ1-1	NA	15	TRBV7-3	TGTGCCAGCAGCTTAGAAATCGATCAGAGCACTGAAGCTTTCTTT	CASSLEIDQSTEAFF
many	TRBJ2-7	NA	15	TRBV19	TGTGCCAGTAGCAGTCAGGGCGTCCTCTCCTACGAGCAGTACTTC	CASSSQGVLSYEQYF
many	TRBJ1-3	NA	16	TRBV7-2	TGTGCCAGCAGCTTAGCGCGGGCGGCCTCTGGAAACACCATATATTTT	CASSLARAASGNTIYF
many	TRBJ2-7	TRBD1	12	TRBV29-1	TGCAGCGGAAGGACAGGGCCCTACGAGCAGTACTTC	CSGRTGPYEQYF
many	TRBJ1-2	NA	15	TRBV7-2	TGTGCCAGCAGCTCATACCGGGGGGCCCATTATGGCTACACCTTC	CASSSYRGAHYGYTF
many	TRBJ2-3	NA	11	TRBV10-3	TGTGCCACCGCCGGGGGAGATACGCAGTATTTT	CATAGGDTQYF
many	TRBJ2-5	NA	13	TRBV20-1	TGCAGTGCCGAACCCAGTGGGTCAGAGACCCAGTACTTC	CSAEPSGSETQYF
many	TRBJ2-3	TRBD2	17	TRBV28	TGTGCCAGCAGTTTTTTGGGACTAGCGGGGAGCACAGATACGCAGTATTTT	CASSFLGLAGSTDTQYF
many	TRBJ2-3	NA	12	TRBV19	TGTGCCAGTCGTTCTCTGGCAGATACGCAGTATTTT	CASRSLADTQYF
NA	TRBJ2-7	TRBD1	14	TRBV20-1	TGCAGTGCTAGAGAGGACAGGGGCTCCTACGAGCAGTACTTC	CSAREDRGSYEQYF
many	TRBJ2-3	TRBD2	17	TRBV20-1	TGCAGTGCTAGCAAGGCGGGGGGCGTTAAGAGCACAGATACGCAGTATTTT	CSASKAGGVKSTDTQYF
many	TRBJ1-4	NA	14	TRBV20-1	TGCAGTGCCAAATGGGGTGTCAAGGGTGAAAAACTGTTTTTT	CSAKWGVKGEKLFF
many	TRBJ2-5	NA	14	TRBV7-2	TGTGCCAGCAGCTTAGAAGGGTTACTAGAGACCCAGTACTTC	CASSLEGLLETQYF
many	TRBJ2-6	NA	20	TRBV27	NA	CASSPDFLGGPLSGANVLTF
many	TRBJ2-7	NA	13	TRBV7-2	TGTGCCAGCAGTTTAGAGGTCTTCCGCGAGCAGTACTTC	CASSLEVFREQYF
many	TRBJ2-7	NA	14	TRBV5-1	TGCGCCAGCAGCTTGGCGGTGCAATCCTACGAGCAGTACTTC	CASSLAVQSYEQYF
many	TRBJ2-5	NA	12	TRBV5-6	TGTGCCAGCAGCTTGGCCGCTGAGACCCAGTACTTC	CASSLAAETQYF
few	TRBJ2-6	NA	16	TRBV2	TGTGCCAGCAGCCCCACTCCATTCTCTGGGGCCAACGTCCTGACTTTC	CASSPTPFSGANVLTF
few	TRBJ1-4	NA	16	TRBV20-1	TGCAGTGCTAGATCGGCGTCAGGAGTGAATAATGAAAAACTGTTTTTT	CSARSASGVNNEKLFF
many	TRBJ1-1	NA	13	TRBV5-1	TGCGCCAGCAGCTTTACAACGAACACTGAAGCTTTCTTT	CASSFTTNTEAFF
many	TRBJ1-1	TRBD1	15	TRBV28	TGTGCCAGCAGTTTGACCTCCGACAGGGGACCTGAAGCTTTCTTT	CASSLTSDRGPEAFF
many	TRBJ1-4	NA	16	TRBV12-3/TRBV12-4	TGTGCCAGCAGCTTCCAGATGGGACTCGTTAATGAAAAACTGTTTTTT	CASSFQMGLVNEKLFF
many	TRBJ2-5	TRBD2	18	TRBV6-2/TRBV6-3	TGTGCCAGCAGTTACACCACTAGCGGGGGGCCCTCCCACGAGACCCAGTACTTC	CASSYTTSGGPSHETQYF
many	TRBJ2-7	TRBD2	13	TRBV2	TGTGCCAGCAGGGGACTAGCGGCCTACGAGCAGTACTTC	CASRGLAAYEQYF
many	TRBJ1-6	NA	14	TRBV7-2	TGTGCCAGCAGCCCCCCCAGGCTTGGGTCACCCCTCCACTTT	CASSPPRLGSPLHF
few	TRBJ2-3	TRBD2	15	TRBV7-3	TGTGCCAGCAGCGCGAGCGGGGACGGCACAGATACGCAGTATTTT	CASSASGDGTDTQYF